A single sample gave rise to the 6 T cell receptor beta chains below, sequenced in a study of CXCR3-negative and CXCR3-positive naive CD8 T cells. The TRB cDNA libraries were prepared by 5' RACE with UMI labels. Using the 5' RACE reads, TCRdb records one entry per CDR3 protein without DNA. The table counts around 63,000 distinct CDR3 sequences; around 5% lies in the top ten. Study-level points and caveats: Comparison of naive cells showed more hydrophobic TRB CDR3s in CXCR3-positive than in CXCR3-negative naive cells.

What these receptors recognize is not known. The specimen sequenced was naive CXCR3+ CD8+ T cells from blood. Indicated subset: CD45RO-CCR7+CD27+CD95- naive CD8+ T cells expressing CXCR3 (TNR3+). Receptors were obtained from a human donor in good health. Some clones in this sample may be carry-over from other donors' samples.

The V gene is TRBV20-1, the J gene TRBJ1-1; no DNA is available, so the TRBD1 call from TCRdb remains unchecked. Looked up from germline, CDR1 is DFQATT and CDR2 is SNEGSKA (reference sequence). This CDR3 comprises 14 residues. CDR3 sequence: CSARDQGRETEAFF.

This chain uses TRBV20-1 with TRBJ2-1. This CDR3 spans 13 amino acids. Per the germline V gene, CDR1 is DFQATT and CDR2 is SNEGSKA (reference sequence). The CDR3 protein is CSATDPVNNEQFF.

This sequence joins TRBV29-1 and TRBJ2-7; TCRdb gives TRBD1 as the D gene, but with no DNA this cannot be confirmed. CDR1 is SQVTM and CDR2 is ANQGSEA in the germline V gene. The CDR3 contains 14 residues. This CDR3 reads CSVGFETGLYEQYF.

This chain uses TRBV29-1 with TRBJ2-3; the TRBD1 assignment by TCRdb is unverifiable without DNA. There are 18 residues in the CDR3. Germline V CDR1 and CDR2: SQVTM, ANQGSEA. The CDR3 protein is CSVENGQPRGVRTDTQYF.

The V call is TRBV3-1, the J call TRBJ2-1. This CDR3 has 16 residues. Germline assignment: CDR1 LGHDT and CDR2 YNNKEL (reference sequence). CDR3 sequence: CASSQDLASSYNEQFF.

This sequence joins TRBV6-6 and TRBJ2-4; the TCRdb call, TRBD1, lacks DNA for checking. Germline CDR1 reads MNHNY; CDR2 reads SVGAGI (reference sequence). The CDR3 runs 15 residues. This CDR3 is CASSYSVQGRNIQYF.